The entry below gives a single T cell receptor beta chain sequence along with its context. Other DNA sequences in the same sample also yield this CDR3. The CDR3 is made up of 13 amino acids. Trimming took 1 base from V and 4 from J, leaving 5 bases between them. Original analysis: Cell counts per sample came from amplifying reference gene primers. Only in-frame clones appear in the TCRdb table, and some are missing; sequencing was by immunoSEQ multiplex PCR. That table supplies the V and J calls and clone size; D and trimming were determined from the DNA. Of some 250,000 clones listed, nearly 90% are singletons. These data are taken from a study of blood T cell repertoires in COVID-19. As for the study in general: Specimens from acute and convalescent COVID-19 originated in the United States, Italy and Spain. In each case, the material was cDNA or gDNA derived from T cells, B-cell-depleted T cells, or PBMCs.

Material: peripheral blood. J is TRBJ2-1 and V is TRBV12-3 or TRBV12-4; tentatively, D is TRBD1 (5 bases). The sequence was collected from a woman aged 25 to 39 with acute or convalescent COVID-19. CDR3 in amino acids: CASSLGQYNEQFF. The CDR3 DNA sequence: TGTGCCAGCAGTTTAGGACAGTACAATGAGCAGTTCTTC.